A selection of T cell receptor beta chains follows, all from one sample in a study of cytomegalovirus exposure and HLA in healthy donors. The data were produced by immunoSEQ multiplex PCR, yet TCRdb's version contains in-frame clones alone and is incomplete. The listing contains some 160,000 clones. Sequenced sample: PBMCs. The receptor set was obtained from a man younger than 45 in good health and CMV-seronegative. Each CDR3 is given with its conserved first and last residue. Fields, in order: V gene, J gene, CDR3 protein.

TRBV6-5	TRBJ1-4	CASSPNSNEKLFF
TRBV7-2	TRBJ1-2	CASSSTSQGGYTF
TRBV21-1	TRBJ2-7	CASRKGGGPDEQYF
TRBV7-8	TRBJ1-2	CASSFGTAGGDGYTF
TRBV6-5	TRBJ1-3	CASSSDWGSGNTIYF
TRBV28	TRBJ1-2	CASSPGGKSAGYTF
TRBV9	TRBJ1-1	CASSVRAGGTNTEAFF
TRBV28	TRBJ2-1	CASSTMTSSYNEQFF
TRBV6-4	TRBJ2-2	CASSREDSNTGELFF
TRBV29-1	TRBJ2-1	CSVDSGRGNEQFF
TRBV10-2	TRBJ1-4	CASSLTEGTDEKLFF
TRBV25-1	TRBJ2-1	CASSESASVHNEQFF
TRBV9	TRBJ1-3	CASSVGDREFNTIYF
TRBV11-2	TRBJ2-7	CASSLQGLYEQYF
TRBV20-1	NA	CSARGADEQYF
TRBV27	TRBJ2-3	CASSSAGGPTDTQYF
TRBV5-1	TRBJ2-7	CASSLTANEQYF
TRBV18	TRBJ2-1	CASSPQRLAGGHNNEQFF
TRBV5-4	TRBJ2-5	CASSLGQGVIKTQYF
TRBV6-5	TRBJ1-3	CASSSDSSGNTIYF
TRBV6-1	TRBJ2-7	CASSKFWGSPYEQYF
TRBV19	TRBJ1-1	CASSVGTGMNTEAFF
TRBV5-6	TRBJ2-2	CASRRRTSGRRTGELFF
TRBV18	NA	CASSQLIAGAEQYF
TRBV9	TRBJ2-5	CASSALEGTQYF